This TCR beta chain was documented in a study of cytomegalovirus exposure and HLA in healthy donors. General observations from the study: The study designated about 180 TCR beta chains cytomegalovirus-associated. Cytomegalovirus status was reportedly diagnosed by the classifier with high sensitivity and specificity.

Trimming stripped 1 base from V and 0 bases from J, with 10 bases between. The CDR3 extends over 16 amino acids. In germline, CDR1 is MDHEN, CDR2 SYDVKM. Of note for this clone: Its antigen is undetermined.

PCR employed 60 Vbeta and 13 Jbeta primers. The repertoire was sequenced with immunoSEQ multiplex PCR; TCRdb's copy has only in-frame clones and lacks some. The repertoire includes 200,000 to 250,000 clones, roughly 80% of them detected once, and roughly 1.5% sits in the top ten. The genes are TRBV28 and TRBJ1-5; a possible D gene is TRBD1 (5 bases). This receptor was identified in a girl aged 10-17 years in good health and CMV-seronegative. The sequenced sample consisted of PBMCs. CDR3 sequence: CASSLSYQGSNQPQHF. In nucleotides, the CDR3 is TGTGCCAGCAGTTTATCCTACCAGGGTAGCAATCAGCCCCAGCATTTT.